The TCR beta chain under discussion was sequenced for a study of cytomegalovirus exposure and HLA in healthy donors. Study-wide points: The study assumed roughly uniform donor sequencing depth for presence/absence analyses.

Worth noting for this clone: Its antigen is undetermined.

The PCR used 60 Vbeta and 13 Jbeta primers. Assay: immunoSEQ multiplex PCR; the TCRdb copy retains only in-frame clones and omits some. The ten top clones account for roughly 2%, within a sample of some 140,000 clones. The trim removed 1 base at V and 7 bases at J, leaving 12 bases unmatched. Germline loops: CDR1 SGHKS, CDR2 YYEKEE (reference sequence). The CDR3 has 16 amino acids. This TCR was sampled from a woman aged 60 to 75 in good health and CMV-seronegative. The sequenced sample consisted of PBMCs. The chain carries TRBV5-5 and TRBJ2-7, with 9 bases lining up with TRBD2. The CDR3, as DNA: TGTGCCAGCAGCTTGTATTCGGGCGGGAGGGCGGAAGAGCAGTACTTC. This encodes CASSLYSGGRAEEQYF.